The 22 T cell receptor beta chains reported below all come from one sample, sequenced in a study of OX40 agonist ivuxolimab in advanced cancers. Clones were sequenced by immunoSEQ multiplex PCR, and TCRdb holds only the in-frame ones, with some missing. The sample holds roughly 70,000 clones, approximately 86% seen once. Sample: CD4+ or CD8+ T cells sorted from blood, taken in a trial of the OX40 agonist ivuxolimab. Receptors were obtained from an adult with an advanced solid tumor such as melanoma, head and neck, liver or kidney cancer.

This clone was seen once. The J gene is TRBJ2-3, the V gene TRBV9; tentatively, D is TRBD1 or TRBD2 (5 bases each). Trimming stripped 4 bases from V and 2 bases from J, with 20 bases between. Germline V gene sequence: CDR1 SGDLS, CDR2 YYNGEE. This CDR3 has 17 residues. The CDR3 here is CASSISRGGWATDTQYF. The CDR3 DNA is TGTGCCAGCAGCATTAGCCGTGGGGGTTGGGCCACAGATACGCAGTATTTT. The variable domain in full, completed from reference TRBV9 and TRBJ2-3, reads DSGVTQTPKHLITATGQRVTLRCSPRSGDLSVYWYQQSLDQGLQFLIQYYNGEERAKGNILERFSAQQFPDLHSELNLSSLELGDSALYFCASSISRGGWATDTQYFGPGTRLTVL.

This chain uses TRBV7-9 with TRBJ2-7, with D uncertain. The V and J ends lost 1 base and 3 bases respectively, with 10 bases between them. The CDR3 extends over 14 amino acids. CDR1 and CDR2 from the germline V gene are SEHNR and FQNEAQ (reference sequence). The CDR3 region is CASSLGAEDYEQYF. The CDR3 DNA is TGTGCCAGCAGCTTAGGAGCCGAAGACTACGAGCAGTACTTC.

The CDR3 protein is CASSYVSDPNYGYTF. CDR3 in DNA: TGTGCCAGCAGTTATGTTTCAGACCCTAACTATGGCTACACCTTC. The chain employs TRBV6-5 and TRBJ1-2, with D hard to call. The CDR3 totals 15 residues. CDR1 and CDR2 (germline): MNHEY, SVGAGI. The V gene lost 3 bases and the J gene lost 0 bases, with 11 bases spanning the gap.

This clone was seen once. The V gene is TRBV29-1, the J gene TRBJ2-5; 7 bases align to TRBD2. V was clipped by 5 bases and J by 7 bases; unmatched bases: 13. CDR1 and CDR2 (germline): SQVTM, ANQGSEA. The length of the CDR3 is 14 residues. CDR3 bases: TGCAGCGTTTCCGGGACTCAAGGCGGGGGGACCCAGTACTTC. The encoded protein is CSVSGTQGGGTQYF.

DNA for the CDR3: TGTGCCAGCAGCTTAGGGTTGTTCGCGACTGGTGAGACCCAGTACTTC. Amino acids: CASSLGLFATGETQYF. The V and J genes are TRBV11-3 and TRBJ2-5; no clear D gene. Germline-derived CDR1 and CDR2 are SGHNT and YENEEA. The CDR3 covers 16 residues. The V gene lost 1 base and the J gene lost 5 bases, with 17 bases spanning the gap.

This chain links TRBV30 with TRBJ2-2; 8 nucleotides line up with TRBD1. The V and J ends lost 4 bases and 6 bases, in that order; junction bases with no gene match: 10. CDR3 length: 15 residues. In germline, CDR1 is GTSNPN, CDR2 SVGIG (reference sequence). CDR3 DNA sequence: TGTGCCTGGACCCGGACAGGGCTTGGCGCCGGGGAGCTGTTTTTT. It specifies CAWTRTGLGAGELFF. Using reference TRBV30 and TRBJ2-2 for the parts outside the CDR3, the full variable domain is SQTIHQWPATLVQPVGSPLSLECTVEGTSNPNLYWYRQAAGRGLQLLFYSVGIGQISSEVPQNLSASRPQDRQFILSSKKLLLSDSGFYLCAWTRTGLGAGELFFGEGSRLTVL.

Remarks on this clone: The junction departs from the called germline gene at one end, perhaps through a read error. The chain recombines TRBV6-6 with TRBJ2-1; D is undetermined. CDR1 and CDR2 from the germline V gene are MNHNY and SVGAGI (reference sequence). The CDR3 extends over 15 amino acids. In nucleotides, the CDR3 is TGTGCCAGCCTCCAGACGGGTAATCCCTACAATGGGCAGTTCTTC. This codes for CASLQTGNPYNGQFF.

In its sample, this clone was seen once. The rearrangement links TRBV7-2 to TRBJ2-6; either TRBD1 or TRBD2 may fit D (5 bases each). V lost 1 base and J 0 bases, leaving 10 bases between the germline ends. Germline V gene data show CDR1 as SGHTA and CDR2 as FQGNSA. The CDR3 length is 17 residues. The CDR3 sequence is CASSLGGWSSGANVLTF. The CDR3, as DNA: TGTGCCAGCAGCTTAGGGGGGTGGAGCTCTGGGGCCAACGTCCTGACTTTC.

The J gene is TRBJ1-5, the V gene TRBV27, with D unresolved. There are 14 residues in the CDR3. The germline V and J ends were trimmed by 3 bases and 4 bases, with 10 bases remaining between them. Looked up from germline, CDR1 is MNHEY and CDR2 is SMNVEV (reference sequence). The CDR3 DNA is TGTGCCAGCAGTTTGTACCGGGCGAATCAGCCCCAGCATTTT. Its translation: CASSLYRANQPQHF.

This chain joins TRBV10-3 and TRBJ2-2; 10 bases fit TRBD2. Trimming removed 7 bases from V and 1 base from J; junction bases left unmatched: 3. There are 15 residues in the CDR3. Germline-derived CDR1 and CDR2 are ENHRY and SYGVKD. CDR3 DNA: TGTGCCATCAAAGGACTAGCGGTGAACACCGGGGAGCTGTTTTTT. It codes for CAIKGLAVNTGELFF.

This chain connects TRBV23-1 to TRBJ2-1; 11 positions agree with TRBD2. TRBV23-1 is given ORF status, its function remaining uncertain. The CDR3 runs to 15 residues. V gave up 2 bases and J gave up 12 bases; unmatched junction bases: 9. For the CDR3, the DNA is TGCGCCAGCAGTCAACAACTAGCGGGAGTTACCCCGCAGTTCTTC. Translation: CASSQQLAGVTPQFF.

This clone occurred once. The V gene is TRBV7-3, the J gene TRBJ2-5; D may be TRBD2 (7 bases). The CDR3 totals 14 residues. With 2 bases removed from V and 1 base from J, the gap between germline ends came to 8 bases. Germline CDR1 is SGHTA and CDR2 is FQGTGA. The CDR3 protein is CASSLAGAQETQYF. The DNA for the CDR3 is TGTGCCAGCAGCTTAGCGGGGGCCCAAGAGACCCAGTACTTC. The whole variable domain, filled in from reference TRBV7-3 and TRBJ2-5, reads GAGVSQTPSNKVTEKGKYVELRCDPISGHTALYWYRQSLGQGPEFLIYFQGTGAADDSGLPNDRFFAVRPEGSVSTLKIQRTERGDSAVYLCASSLAGAQETQYFGPGTRLLVL.

The chain links TRBV7-6 to TRBJ2-1; tentatively, D is TRBD2 (6 bases). CDR3 length equals 17 residues. V lost 1 base, J lost 3 bases, and 16 bases lay in between. Germline-derived CDR1 and CDR2 are SGHVS and FNYEAQ. The CDR3 protein is CASSLGFSGDYYNEQFF. The CDR3 coding sequence is TGTGCCAGCAGCTTAGGATTTAGCGGTGATTACTACAATGAGCAGTTCTTC.

This chain joins TRBV27 and TRBJ2-1; a possible D gene is TRBD2 (7 bases). CDR3 length: 15 amino acids. Germline values: CDR1 MNHEY, CDR2 SMNVEV (reference sequence). The V and J ends lost 6 bases and 9 bases respectively, with 21 bases between them. CDR3 amino acids: CASRGLGEGTREQFF. The CDR3, as DNA: TGTGCCAGCAGGGGGTTGGGGGAGGGGACACGTGAGCAGTTCTTC.

This chain connects TRBV5-4 to TRBJ2-2, with D possibly matching TRBD1 (6 bases). CDR1 is SGHNT, CDR2 YYREEE, per germline (reference sequence). V lost 4 bases, J lost 5 bases, and 21 bases lay in between. The CDR3 sequence is 17 residues long. CDR3: CASSPSPGTRGTGELFF. As DNA, the CDR3 is TGTGCCAGCAGCCCTTCTCCAGGGACCAGGGGAACCGGGGAGCTGTTTTTT.

The rearrangement uses TRBV5-1 and TRBJ2-2; 7 bases line up with TRBD1. The CDR3 totals 16 residues. The V and J ends lost 2 bases and 0 bases, in that order; junction bases with no gene match: 4. Germline-derived CDR1 and CDR2 are SGHRS and YFSETQ. The CDR3, as DNA: TGCGCCAGCAGCTTAAACAGGGGCACGAACACCGGGGAGCTGTTTTTT. Translating gives CASSLNRGTNTGELFF. The full variable domain, its missing parts supplied by reference TRBV5-1 and TRBJ2-2, is KAGVTQTPRYLIKTRGQQVTLSCSPISGHRSVSWYQQTPGQGLQFLFEYFSETQRNKGNFPGRFSGRQFSNSRSEMNVSTLELGDSALYLCASSLNRGTNTGELFFGEGSRLTVL.

This chain connects TRBV9 to TRBJ1-3; D is unresolved. V was pared by 2 bases and J by 4 bases, with 19 bases between. This CDR3 spans 17 amino acids. Germline values: CDR1 SGDLS, CDR2 YYNGEE. DNA for the CDR3: TGTGCCAGCAGCGTCGCCCCCGGGCTAGTGCAAGGAAACACCATATATTTT. Translating it yields CASSVAPGLVQGNTIYF.

DNA of the CDR3: TGTGCCAGCAGTGAATGGGTCGGAACCGATGAAAAACTGTTTTTT. It codes for CASSEWVGTDEKLFF. The rearrangement joins TRBV25-1 to TRBJ1-4; D not certain. The germline V gene has CDR1 MGHDK and CDR2 SYGVNS. The CDR3 extends over 15 amino acids. Trimming took 1 base from V and 6 from J, leaving 12 bases between them.

J is TRBJ2-1 and V is TRBV7-6; D remains unclear. CDR1 and CDR2 from the germline V gene are SGHVS and FNYEAQ. This CDR3 is 13 amino acids long. Between the trimmed V and J ends, which lost 4 bases and 4 bases, there was a span of 8 bases. The CDR3 sequence is CASSSDVYNEQFF. The CDR3 DNA reads as TGTGCCAGCAGCTCAGACGTTTACAATGAGCAGTTCTTC.

This clone showed up just a few times. The chain couples TRBV5-6 to TRBJ1-2; the D gene is possibly TRBD1 (5 bases). Germline lookup yields CDR1 SGHDT and CDR2 YYEEEE. CDR3 size: 14 residues. V lost 6 bases and J 4 bases, leaving 16 bases between the germline ends. CDR3 residues: CASTALPGIYGYTF. CDR3 DNA sequence: TGTGCCAGCACTGCCCTGCCAGGGATCTATGGCTACACCTTC. The full variable domain, in which reference TRBV5-6 and TRBJ1-2 provide the parts outside the CDR3, is DAGVTQSPTHLIKTRGQQVTLRCSPKSGHDTVSWYQQALGQGPQFIFQYYEEEERQRGNFPDRFSGHQFPNYSSELNVNALLLGDSALYLCASTALPGIYGYTFGSGTRLTVV.

This clone has just one count. The chain links TRBV6-1 to TRBJ2-5; TRBD2 matches 12 bases. The trim removed 6 bases at V and 4 bases at J, leaving 6 bases unmatched. Germline assignment: CDR1 MNHNS and CDR2 SASEGT. The CDR3 runs to 15 residues. Here the CDR3 reads CASREPGLAGETQYF. For the CDR3, the DNA is TGTGCCAGCAGGGAACCGGGACTAGCGGGAGAGACCCAGTACTTC.

The chain uses TRBV18 and TRBJ1-3; D is uncertain. Germline loops: CDR1 KGHSH, CDR2 LQKENI. This CDR3 has 16 residues. V was trimmed by 4 bases and J by 0 bases, leaving 13 bases between them. CDR3 coding DNA: TGTGCCAGCTCACGTTCTACTGCCAGCTCTGGAAACACCATATATTTT. Protein sequence: CASSRSTASSGNTIYF.